This T cell receptor beta chain came from a study of T cells in Graves' hyperthyroidism and ophthalmopathy. Germline CDR1 reads SEHNR; CDR2 reads FQNEAQ (reference sequence). The CDR3 extends over 13 amino acids. About this clonotype: A junction boundary mismatches the germline segment, possibly from a read error.

The source material, RNA transcripts, was used to amplify TCR beta CDR3 regions. With the HTBI primer set, the TCR CDR3 went through a first round of RT-PCR. TCRdb processed the multiplex PCR reads anew with MiXCR; each CDR3 protein has one entry. The sample has 500,000 to 750,000 distinct CDR3 sequences, 35% to 55% seen once; the top ten hold around 8%. Hyperthyroidism, newly diagnosed and lasting under 2 months, affected patients aged 18 to 65. Not enrolled were patients with uncontrolled infection, other autoimmune disease, pregnancy or lactation. The specimen sequenced was peripheral blood or thyroid tissue (not recorded which). This sequence originates from a woman aged 18-29 years with Graves' hyperthyroidism. The chain recombines TRBV7-9 with TRBJ2-7; 8 positions match TRBD2. CDR3 sequence reads: CSSSSAGAVEQYF. The CDR3 nucleotides are TGTTCCAGCAGCTCAGCGGGAGCGGTCGAGCAGTACTTC.